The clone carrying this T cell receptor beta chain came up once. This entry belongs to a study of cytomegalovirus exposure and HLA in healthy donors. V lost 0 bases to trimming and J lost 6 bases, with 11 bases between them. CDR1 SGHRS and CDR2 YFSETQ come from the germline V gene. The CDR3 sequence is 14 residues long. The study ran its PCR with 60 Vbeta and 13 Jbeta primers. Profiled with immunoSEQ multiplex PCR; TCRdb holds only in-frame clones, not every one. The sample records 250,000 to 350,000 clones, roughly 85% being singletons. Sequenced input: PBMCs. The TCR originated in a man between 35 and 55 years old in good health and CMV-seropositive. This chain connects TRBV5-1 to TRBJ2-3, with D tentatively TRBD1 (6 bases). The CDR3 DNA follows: TGCGCCAGCAGCTTGGAGGGGGATGGGGATACGCAGTATTTT. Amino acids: CASSLEGDGDTQYF. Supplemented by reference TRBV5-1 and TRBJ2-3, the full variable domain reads KAGVTQTPRYLIKTRGQQVTLSCSPISGHRSVSWYQQTPGQGLQFLFEYFSETQRNKGNFPGRFSGRQFSNSRSEMNVSTLELGDSALYLCASSLEGDGDTQYFGPGTRLTVL.